The 25 T cell receptor beta chains presented below share a single source sample, sequenced in a study of beta chain features in type 1 diabetes. These TCRs' antigens remain unknown. Expressed TCRB transcripts were sequenced after all isolated RNA was converted to cDNA. Sequencing was performed with immunoSEQ multiplex PCR; in TCRdb, only in-frame clones are kept and a portion is missing. The data hold 640,000 or so clones, with roughly an eighth observed a single time. General observations from the study: Researchers report that Type 1 diabetes patients had moderately but significantly shorter TCRB CDR3s across all four CD4+ subsets.

The sequencing sample was made of naive CD4+ T cells from blood. The source of these receptors is a man aged 18 to 30 with type 1 diabetes.

In its sample, this clone was seen a few times. The chain combines TRBV19 with TRBJ1-5; D is possibly TRBD1 (5 bases). Trimming removed 8 bases at V and 4 bases at J, with 6 bases between. From germline, CDR1 is LNHDA and CDR2 SQIVND (reference sequence). This CDR3 spans 11 amino acids. For the CDR3, the DNA is TGTGCCAGTGGGGGGAATCAGCCCCAGCATTTT. It encodes CASGGNQPQHF.

The rearrangement links TRBV20-1 to TRBJ1-1, with 11 bases aligning to TRBD1. V lost 5 bases and J lost 12; bases outside the gene matches: 5. Per germline, CDR1 DFQATT and CDR2 SNEGSKA (reference sequence). The CDR3 sequence is 11 residues long. CDR3 in DNA: TGCAGTGCTGTGGACAGGGGGCTCTCTTTCTTT. This encodes CSAVDRGLSFF.

The V and J genes are TRBV11-2 and TRBJ2-5; 9 bases fit TRBD2. Germline trimming cut 0 bases from V and 4 bases from J; bases unmatched to any gene: 6. This CDR3 spans 16 amino acids. Germline V gene lookup returns CDR1 SGHAT and CDR2 FQNNGV. The CDR3, as DNA: TGTGCCAGCAGCTTAGAGGGACTAGCTGTCCCAGAGACCCAGTACTTC. It codes for CASSLEGLAVPETQYF.

Concerning this clone: Other DNA sequences from this sample encode an identical CDR3 as well. The gene calls are TRBV7-6 and TRBJ1-1, with D possibly matching TRBD1 (5 bases). Germline V gene sequence: CDR1 SGHVS, CDR2 FNYEAQ. Trimming shortened V by 0 bases and J by 4 bases, and 9 bases separated the two germline ends. This CDR3 region has 14 residues. This CDR3 reads CASSLAGGGTEAFF. CDR3 DNA: TGTGCCAGCAGCTTAGCGGGGGGTGGCACTGAAGCTTTCTTT. Combining the CDR3 with reference TRBV7-6 and TRBJ1-1 gives the whole variable domain GAGVSQSPRYKVTKRGQDVALRCDPISGHVSLYWYRQALGQGPEFLTYFNYEAQQDKSGLPNDRFSAERPEGSISTLTIQRTEQRDSAMYRCASSLAGGGTEAFFGQGTRLTVV.

This clone has just a few counts. Written as DNA, the CDR3 is TGTGCCAGCAGTGACGGAGGGATCAGCACAGATACGCAGTATTTT. This sequence encodes CASSDGGISTDTQYF. The V gene is TRBV6-1, the J gene TRBJ2-3, with D perhaps TRBD2 (6 bases). The ends were cut back, 3 bases at V and 0 bases at J, with 10 bases in the middle. Germline V gene lookup returns CDR1 MNHNS and CDR2 SASEGT. This CDR3 has 15 residues.

This sequence joins TRBV7-9 and TRBJ1-1; D is undetermined. The germline V gene encodes CDR1 SEHNR and CDR2 FQNEAQ (reference sequence). The V and J ends lost 6 bases and 0 bases respectively, with 11 bases between them. CDR3 size: 14 residues. Written as DNA, the CDR3 is TGTGCCAGCAGTTCTATGGTTTTGAACACTGAAGCTTTCTTT. This codes for CASSSMVLNTEAFF.

This sequence joins TRBV4-2 and TRBJ1-6, with 9 bases fitting TRBD1. This CDR3 comprises 16 residues. Germline V gives CDR1 LGHNA, CDR2 YNFKEQ. The junction had 4 bases not matched to a gene; V was cut back by 2 bases and J by 5 bases. Here the CDR3 DNA reads TGTGCCAGCAGCCAACATGGACAGGGGAATAATTCACCCCTCCACTTT. As protein: CASSQHGQGNNSPLHF.

The V call is TRBV25-1, the J call TRBJ1-5, with 8 bases fitting TRBD1. The CDR3 extends over 16 amino acids. V lost 5 bases and J lost 5; bases outside the gene matches: 11. The germline CDR1 and CDR2 sequences are MGHDK and SYGVNS. The CDR3 region is CASSSLGQGKYQPQHF. The CDR3 DNA is TGTGCCAGCAGTTCCCTCGGACAGGGCAAGTATCAGCCCCAGCATTTT.

Only a few counts were recorded for this clone. The chain has TRBV11-1 and TRBJ1-2; 7 bases line up with TRBD1. Germline trimming cut 5 bases from V and 0 bases from J; bases unmatched to any gene: 12. The CDR3 totals 17 residues. CDR1 and CDR2 (germline): SGHAT, FQDESV (reference sequence). The CDR3 reads CASSPRDRGLPNYGYTF. DNA for the CDR3: TGTGCCAGCAGCCCCCGGGACAGAGGACTTCCTAACTATGGCTACACCTTC.

The J gene is TRBJ2-7, the V gene TRBV15; D remains ambiguous. Germline assignment: CDR1 LNHNV and CDR2 YYDKDF (reference sequence). V lost 1 base and J 6 bases, leaving 10 bases between the germline ends. The CDR3 extends over 13 amino acids. The CDR3 reads CATSRVAYSEQYF. As DNA, the CDR3 is TGTGCCACCAGCAGAGTGGCCTACAGCGAGCAGTACTTC.

This clone was observed a handful of times. V is TRBV5-1 and J is TRBJ2-1; D not certain. V shed 0 bases and J shed 7 bases, with 17 bases lying between them. CDR1 and CDR2 (germline): SGHRS, YFSETQ. The CDR3 consists of 16 residues. CDR3 in DNA: TGCGCCAGCAGCTTGGGGCGTTATCGATCCCTAAATGAGCAGTTCTTC. Translating gives CASSLGRYRSLNEQFF.

This clone was recorded a few times. The rearrangement uses TRBV25-1 and TRBJ1-1; unclear D gene. In germline, CDR1 is MGHDK, CDR2 SYGVNS. This CDR3 is built from 11 residues. Trimming took off 5 bases at V and 4 bases at J, with 5 bases between the two ends. This CDR3 reads CASSRGTEAFF. DNA of the CDR3: TGTGCCAGCAGTCGGGGCACTGAAGCTTTCTTT.

This clone was observed a handful of times. The gene calls are TRBV7-9 and TRBJ2-1; D is perhaps TRBD2 (5 bases). Trimming took 3 bases from V and 4 from J, leaving 16 bases between them. Germline V gene sequence: CDR1 SEHNR, CDR2 FQNEAQ (reference sequence). The CDR3 extends over 16 amino acids. The CDR3 DNA is TGTGCCAGCAGCTTTGCACCCGGGGTGGGTTACAATGAGCAGTTCTTC. Translating gives CASSFAPGVGYNEQFF.

The genes are TRBV27 and TRBJ2-1; TRBD1 agrees at 7 bases. The CDR3 length is 12 residues. V gave up 5 bases and J gave up 9 bases; unmatched junction bases: 4. From germline, CDR1 is MNHEY and CDR2 SMNVEV (reference sequence). DNA for the CDR3: TGTGCCAGCAGTGAACAGGGGCCTGAGCAGTTCTTC. As protein: CASSEQGPEQFF.

The chain employs TRBV2 and TRBJ1-3, with D uncertain. Germline assignment: CDR1 SNHLY and CDR2 FYNNEI. This CDR3 has 19 amino acids. V lost 1 base, J lost 0 bases, and 19 bases lay in between. For the CDR3, the DNA is TGTGCCAGCAGTGAAGTTTTTGGCGCCCGTTCCAGCTCTGGAAACACCATATATTTT. It is translated as CASSEVFGARSSSGNTIYF.

The chain recombines TRBV5-1 with TRBJ2-5, with 8 bases that match TRBD2. Germline assignment: CDR1 SGHRS and CDR2 YFSETQ. The trim removed 1 base at V and 2 bases at J, leaving 4 bases unmatched. The CDR3 is 15 residues long. The CDR3 region has the DNA TGCGCCAGCAGCTTGAGCGGGGGTACTCAAGAGACCCAGTACTTC. Encoded protein: CASSLSGGTQETQYF. The complete variable domain, with remaining parts taken from reference TRBV5-1 and TRBJ2-5, reads KAGVTQTPRYLIKTRGQQVTLSCSPISGHRSVSWYQQTPGQGLQFLFEYFSETQRNKGNFPGRFSGRQFSNSRSEMNVSTLELGDSALYLCASSLSGGTQETQYFGPGTRLLVL.

Here the CDR3 reads CASSAQNYGYTF. CDR3 in DNA: TGTGCCAGTAGTGCACAGAACTATGGCTACACCTTC. The chain combines TRBV19 with TRBJ1-2; D gene ambiguous. Deletions cut 5 bases from V and 2 bases from J, with 6 bases between. Germline lookup yields CDR1 LNHDA and CDR2 SQIVND (reference sequence). The CDR3 is made up of 12 amino acids.

The chain joins TRBV10-3 to TRBJ1-1, with a weak D call TRBD1 (6 bases). Looked up from germline, CDR1 is ENHRY and CDR2 is SYGVKD. Trimming left V 7 bases short and J 4 bases short, with 13 bases between. There are 13 residues in the CDR3. Here the CDR3 reads CAIKFQGLTEAFF. The CDR3 DNA reads TGTGCCATCAAGTTCCAGGGGCTCACTGAAGCTTTCTTT.

The V gene is TRBV6-5, the J gene TRBJ1-2; no clear D. V was clipped by 7 bases and J by 5 bases, with 17 bases between them. CDR3 length equals 14 residues. Looked up from germline, CDR1 is MNHEY and CDR2 is SVGAGI. This CDR3 reads CASTGGFGLYGYTF. The CDR3 nucleotides are TGTGCCAGCACGGGCGGCTTCGGTCTTTATGGCTACACCTTC.

This clone showed up just a few times. The rearrangement links TRBV9 to TRBJ2-7, with 10 bases aligning to TRBD1. V lost 0 bases, J lost 5 bases, and 8 bases stayed unmatched. This CDR3 comprises 16 residues. Germline V gives CDR1 SGDLS, CDR2 YYNGEE. The CDR3 region is CASSVGVGTGADEQYF. CDR3 sequence (DNA): TGTGCCAGCAGCGTAGGGGTCGGGACAGGGGCCGACGAGCAGTACTTC.

The V call is TRBV27, the J call TRBJ2-7; tentatively, D is TRBD1 (6 bases). CDR1 is MNHEY, CDR2 SMNVEV, per germline (reference sequence). V was cut by 5 bases and J by 10 bases, with 15 bases left in between. CDR3 length equals 12 residues. The CDR3 reads CASSPFRGLQYF. The CDR3 DNA reads TGTGCCAGCAGTCCATTCAGGGGTCTTCAGTACTTC.

The chain uses TRBV5-4 and TRBJ2-5; 8 bases map to TRBD2. The length of the CDR3 is 16 residues. Trimming cost V 4 bases and J 1 base; bases outside gene matches: 9. The germline V gene has CDR1 SGHNT and CDR2 YYREEE (reference sequence). The CDR3 nucleotides are TGTGCCAGCAGCCCTAAGCGGGGGCCTTCCCAAGAGACCCAGTACTTC. This encodes CASSPKRGPSQETQYF.

This clone was observed a handful of times. The chain employs TRBV9 and TRBJ2-3; D may correspond to TRBD1 or TRBD2 (6 bases each). The ends were cut back, 6 bases at V and 2 bases at J, with 10 bases in the middle. CDR3 length: 13 amino acids. CDR1 is SGDLS and CDR2 is YYNGEE in the germline V gene. CDR3 in amino acids: CASKAGHTDTQYF. The CDR3 nucleotides read TGTGCCAGCAAGGCGGGACACACAGATACGCAGTATTTT.

The gene calls are TRBV19 and TRBJ2-1; no clear D gene. This CDR3 has 14 residues. V gave up 7 bases and J gave up 3 bases, with 13 bases separating them. Germline CDR1 reads LNHDA; CDR2 reads SQIVND (reference sequence). Written as DNA, the CDR3 is TGTGCCAGTAATCCCGGACGCCTCTACAATGAGCAGTTCTTC. This sequence encodes CASNPGRLYNEQFF.

This chain links TRBV29-1 with TRBJ1-2; D possibly corresponds to TRBD1 (5 bases). CDR1 and CDR2 from the germline V gene are SQVTM and ANQGSEA. V was pared by 4 bases and J by 6 bases, with 12 bases between. This CDR3 has 12 residues. The CDR3 DNA is TGCAGCGTTGGCGGGGGACCGAATGGCTACACCTTC. It encodes CSVGGGPNGYTF.